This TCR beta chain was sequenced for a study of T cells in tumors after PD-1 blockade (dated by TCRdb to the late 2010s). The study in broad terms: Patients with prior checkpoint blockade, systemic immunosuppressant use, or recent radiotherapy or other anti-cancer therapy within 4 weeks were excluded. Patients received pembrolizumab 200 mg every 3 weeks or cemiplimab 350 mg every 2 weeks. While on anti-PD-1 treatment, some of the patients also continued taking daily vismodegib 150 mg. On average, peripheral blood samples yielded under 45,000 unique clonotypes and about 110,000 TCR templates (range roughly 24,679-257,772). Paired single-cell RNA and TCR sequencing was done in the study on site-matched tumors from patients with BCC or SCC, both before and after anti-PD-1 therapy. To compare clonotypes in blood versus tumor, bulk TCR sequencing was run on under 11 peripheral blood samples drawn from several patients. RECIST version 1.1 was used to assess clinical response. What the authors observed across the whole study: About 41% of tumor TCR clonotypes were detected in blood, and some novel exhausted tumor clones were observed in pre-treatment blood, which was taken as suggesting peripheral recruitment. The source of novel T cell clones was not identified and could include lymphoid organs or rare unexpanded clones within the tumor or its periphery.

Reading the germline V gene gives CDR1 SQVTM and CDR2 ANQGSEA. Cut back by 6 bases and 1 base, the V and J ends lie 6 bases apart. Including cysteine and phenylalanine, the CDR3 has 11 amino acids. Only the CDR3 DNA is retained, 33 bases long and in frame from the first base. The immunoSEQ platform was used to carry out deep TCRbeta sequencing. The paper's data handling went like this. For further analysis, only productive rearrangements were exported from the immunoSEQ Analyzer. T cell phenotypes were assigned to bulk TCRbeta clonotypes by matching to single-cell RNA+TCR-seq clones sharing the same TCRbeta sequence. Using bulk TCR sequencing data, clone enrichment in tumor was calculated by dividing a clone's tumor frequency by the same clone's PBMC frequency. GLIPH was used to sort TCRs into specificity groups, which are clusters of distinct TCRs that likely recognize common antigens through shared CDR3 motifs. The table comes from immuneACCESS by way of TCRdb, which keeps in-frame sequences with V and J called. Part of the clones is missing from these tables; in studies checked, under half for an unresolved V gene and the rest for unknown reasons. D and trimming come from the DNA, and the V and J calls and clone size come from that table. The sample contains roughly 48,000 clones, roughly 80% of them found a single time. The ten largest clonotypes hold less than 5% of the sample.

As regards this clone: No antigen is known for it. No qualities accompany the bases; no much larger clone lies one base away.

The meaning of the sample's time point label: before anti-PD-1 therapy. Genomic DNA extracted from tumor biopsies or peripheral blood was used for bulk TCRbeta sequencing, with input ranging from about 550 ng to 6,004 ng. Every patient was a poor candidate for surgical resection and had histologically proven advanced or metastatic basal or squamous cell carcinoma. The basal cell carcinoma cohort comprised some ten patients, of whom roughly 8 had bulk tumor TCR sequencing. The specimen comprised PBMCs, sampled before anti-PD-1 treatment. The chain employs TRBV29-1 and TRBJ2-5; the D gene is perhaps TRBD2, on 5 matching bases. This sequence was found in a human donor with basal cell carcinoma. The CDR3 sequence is CSVAGQETQYF. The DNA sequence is TGCAGCGTCGCGGGCCAAGAGACCCAGTACTTC.